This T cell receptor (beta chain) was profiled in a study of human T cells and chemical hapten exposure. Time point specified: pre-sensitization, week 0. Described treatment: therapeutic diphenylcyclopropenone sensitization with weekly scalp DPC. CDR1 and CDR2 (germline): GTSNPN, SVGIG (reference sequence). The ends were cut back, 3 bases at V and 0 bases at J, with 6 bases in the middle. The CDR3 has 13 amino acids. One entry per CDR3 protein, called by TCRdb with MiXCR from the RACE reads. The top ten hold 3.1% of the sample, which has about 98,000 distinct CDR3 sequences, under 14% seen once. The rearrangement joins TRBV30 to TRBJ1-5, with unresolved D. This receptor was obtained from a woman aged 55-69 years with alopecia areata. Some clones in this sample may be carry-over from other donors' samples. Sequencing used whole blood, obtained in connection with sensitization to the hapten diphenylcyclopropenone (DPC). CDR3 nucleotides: TGTGCCTGGAGCTCGGATAGCAATCAGCCCCAGCATTTT. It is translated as CAWSSDSNQPQHF.